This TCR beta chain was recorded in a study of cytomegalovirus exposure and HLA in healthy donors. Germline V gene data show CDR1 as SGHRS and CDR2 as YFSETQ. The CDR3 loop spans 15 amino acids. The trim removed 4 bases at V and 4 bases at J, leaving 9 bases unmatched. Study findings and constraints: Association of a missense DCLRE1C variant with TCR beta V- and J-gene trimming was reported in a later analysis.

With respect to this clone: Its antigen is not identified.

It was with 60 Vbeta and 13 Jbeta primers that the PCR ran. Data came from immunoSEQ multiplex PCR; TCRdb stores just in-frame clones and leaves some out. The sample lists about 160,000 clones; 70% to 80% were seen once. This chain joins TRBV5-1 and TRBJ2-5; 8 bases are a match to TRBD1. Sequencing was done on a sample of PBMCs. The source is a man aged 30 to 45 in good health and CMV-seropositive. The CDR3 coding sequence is TGCGCCAGCAGCCCGAACCCCGGACAGGGAGAGACCCAGTACTTC. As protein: CASSPNPGQGETQYF.